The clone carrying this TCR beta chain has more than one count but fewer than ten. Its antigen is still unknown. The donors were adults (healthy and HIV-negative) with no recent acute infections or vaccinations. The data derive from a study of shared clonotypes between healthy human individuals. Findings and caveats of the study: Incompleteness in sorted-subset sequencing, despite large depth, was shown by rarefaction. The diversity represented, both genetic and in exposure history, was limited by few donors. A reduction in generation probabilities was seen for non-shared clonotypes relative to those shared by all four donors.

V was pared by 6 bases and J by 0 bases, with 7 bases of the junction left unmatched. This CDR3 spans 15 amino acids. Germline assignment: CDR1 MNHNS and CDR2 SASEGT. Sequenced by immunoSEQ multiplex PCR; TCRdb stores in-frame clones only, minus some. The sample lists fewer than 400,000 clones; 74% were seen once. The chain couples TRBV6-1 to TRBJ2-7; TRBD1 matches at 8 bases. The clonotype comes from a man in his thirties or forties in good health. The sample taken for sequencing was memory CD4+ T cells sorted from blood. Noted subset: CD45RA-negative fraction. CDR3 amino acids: CASSGQGTSSYEQYF. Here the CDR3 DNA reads TGTGCCAGCAGCGGACAGGGCACAAGCTCCTACGAGCAGTACTTC.